The 14 T cell receptor beta chains listed next were all sequenced from one sample in a study of blood T cell repertoires in COVID-19. The method was immunoSEQ multiplex PCR; TCRdb's version includes in-frame clones alone and lacks a portion of them. The table shows some 250,000 clones, with roughly nine tenths occurring only once. Material: peripheral blood. The receptors derive from a woman aged 25 to 45 with COVID-19, enrolled during active disease.

V gene TRBV25-1 combines with J gene TRBJ1-3; 7 bases line up with TRBD1. V gave up 5 bases and J gave up 8 bases; unmatched junction bases: 6. The CDR3 is made up of 13 amino acids. Germline loops: CDR1 MGHDK, CDR2 SYGVNS. The CDR3 sequence: CASSTDREDTIYF. The CDR3 DNA sequence: TGTGCCAGCAGTACCGACAGGGAAGACACCATATATTTT.

The J gene is TRBJ1-2, the V gene TRBV16, with D perhaps matching TRBD1 (5 bases). CDR3 length: 16 amino acids. From germline, CDR1 is KGHSY and CDR2 FQNENV. Deletions cut 5 bases from V and 8 bases from J, with 24 bases between. The CDR3 loop reads CASSNRQTGLIVGYTF. The CDR3 region has the DNA TGTGCCAGCAGCAACCGACAGACGGGCCTTATTGTGGGCTACACCTTC.

The V gene is TRBV24-1, the J gene TRBJ1-1; D may be TRBD1 (6 bases). V dropped 3 bases and J dropped 2 bases, with 6 bases sitting between them. The germline V gene encodes CDR1 KGHDR and CDR2 SFDVKD. The CDR3 is 13 amino acids. The CDR3 is CATSDGTNTEAFF. CDR3 nucleotide sequence: TGTGCCACCAGTGATGGGACAAACACTGAAGCTTTCTTT.

This clone occurred once. The rearrangement uses TRBV7-9 and TRBJ1-1; TRBD1 might be the D (6 bases). CDR3 length: 15 residues. CDR1 SEHNR and CDR2 FQNEAQ come from the germline V gene (reference sequence). The germline V and J ends were trimmed by 5 bases and 1 base, with 14 bases remaining between them. CDR3 sequence reads: CASSTYRDTNTEAFF. CDR3 nucleotide sequence: TGTGCCAGCAGCACATACCGGGACACGAACACTGAAGCTTTCTTT.

J is TRBJ2-4 and V is TRBV3-1 (or the pseudogene TRBV3-2); weak D call: TRBD2 (6 bases). The CDR3 is 14 residues long. Germline V CDR1 and CDR2: LGHDT, YNNKEL (reference sequence). The V and J ends lost 1 base and 9 bases respectively, with 13 bases between them. CDR3 bases: TGTGCCAGCAGCCAAGGCGGGACGGAGACCATTCAGTACTTC. Translating gives CASSQGGTETIQYF.

This clone was recorded only once. J is TRBJ1-1 and V is TRBV28; D remains ambiguous. CDR1 is MDHEN, CDR2 SYDVKM, per germline. The V end lost 7 bases, the J end lost 0 bases, and 12 bases lay between the germline ends. The CDR3 consists of 14 residues. CDR3 nucleotides: TGTGCCAGCACCTTATATAGCATGAACACTGAAGCTTTCTTT. As protein: CASTLYSMNTEAFF.

The chain is built from TRBV2 and TRBJ2-7; possible D gene TRBD1, 5 bases. This CDR3 contains 14 residues. CDR1 SNHLY and CDR2 FYNNEI come from the germline V gene. V dropped 7 bases and J dropped 2 bases, with 15 bases sitting between them. CDR3 sequence (DNA): TGTGCCAGCAAGTTTGACAGATGGGCCTACGAGCAGTACTTC. Its protein product is CASKFDRWAYEQYF.

There are a few counts of this clone. The chain carries TRBV18 and TRBJ2-7, with 7 positions matching TRBD1. Germline V gene lookup returns CDR1 KGHSH and CDR2 LQKENI. Unmatched junction bases numbered 6, after V lost 2 bases and J lost 5 bases. CDR3 size: 14 residues. The chain's CDR3 is CASSPATGFHEQYF. The DNA of the CDR3 is TGTGCCAGCTCACCAGCGACAGGGTTTCACGAGCAGTACTTC.

The DNA of the CDR3 is TGTGCCAGCAAGCGGGGAGCGGGTGGTGAAAAACTGTTTTTT. Translation gives CASKRGAGGEKLFF. The chain uses TRBV2 and TRBJ1-4, with unresolved D. In germline, CDR1 is SNHLY, CDR2 FYNNEI. The CDR3 has 14 residues. The germline V and J ends were trimmed by 7 bases and 7 bases, with 16 bases remaining between them.

The CDR3 region has the DNA TGTGCCAGCAGCCAAGATTTAAGGGGGCTTGGGGCTTTCTTT. Translation: CASSQDLRGLGAFF. The chain carries TRBV3-1 (or the pseudogene TRBV3-2) and TRBJ1-1; 7 bases line up with TRBD1. After removal of 0 bases from V and 11 bases from J, the junction contained 9 bases not matched to a gene. The CDR3 totals 14 residues. Germline V gene sequence: CDR1 LGHDT, CDR2 YNNKEL (reference sequence).

CDR3 protein: CASHRDIALGETQYF. CDR3 bases: TGTGCCAGTCACCGGGACATTGCCTTGGGGGAGACCCAGTACTTC. The chain employs TRBV6-5 and TRBJ2-5; the D gene is possibly TRBD1 (6 bases). V was cut by 9 bases and J by 5 bases, with 22 bases left in between. The CDR3 length is 15 residues. Germline V gives CDR1 MNHEY, CDR2 SVGAGI.

Regarding this clone: The sample holds other DNA sequences that translate to the same CDR3. This chain uses TRBV27 with TRBJ2-7; D not resolved. This CDR3 is 11 amino acids long. V lost 1 base, J lost 6 bases, and 4 bases lay in between. Germline V lookup: CDR1 MNHEY, CDR2 SMNVEV (reference sequence). The CDR3 protein is CASSLYGEQYF. The CDR3 coding sequence is TGTGCCAGCAGTTTATACGGCGAGCAGTACTTC.

V is TRBV19 and J is TRBJ2-7; the match to TRBD1 covers 8 bases. Germline V lookup: CDR1 LNHDA, CDR2 SQIVND (reference sequence). This CDR3 region has 19 residues. V shed 2 bases and J 1 base; nucleotides not matched to a gene: 16. This CDR3 is CASSIIGTGLSTPSYEQYF. CDR3 in DNA: TGTGCCAGTAGTATAATCGGGACAGGACTCTCCACCCCTTCCTACGAGCAGTACTTC.

The CDR3 nucleotides read TGCGCCAGCAGCCAAGTGGCACCTGATGGGCAGTACTTC. Its translation is CASSQVAPDGQYF. The chain joins TRBV4-1 to TRBJ2-7; the D is unclear. Germline CDR1 is MGHRA and CDR2 is YSYEKL. Trimming took 1 base from V and 9 from J, leaving 13 bases between them. The CDR3 covers 13 residues.